This entry lists 14 T cell receptor beta chains sequenced from one sample in a study of vaccination and CD4 T cells after COVID-19. Their cognate antigens are unknown. Treatment reported: approximately 9-day PBMC culture with coronavirus spike peptide pools or control peptides (ViraFEST assay). The Oncomine TCR Beta short-read assay generated sequence data from the DNA of cultured CD4+ T cells. One entry per CDR3 protein results from TCRdb running MiXCR on the PCR reads. The data hold some 14,000 distinct CDR3 sequences, with about 67% observed a single time. The sequenced sample was CD4+ T cells from blood, cultured in vitro. Receptors originate from a human donor who had recovered from COVID-19.

This clonotype has only one observation. The chain recombines TRBV7-2 with TRBJ2-1; 8 nucleotides match TRBD2. Gene TRBJ2-7 matches the end of the DNA better, so the J call may be wrong. Germline assignment: CDR1 SGHTA and CDR2 FQGNSA. The CDR3 consists of 13 residues. CDR3 bases: TGTGCCAGCAGCTTGGCGGGGGGAGGAGAGCAGTACTTC. Its translation: CASSLAGGGEQYF.

The chain recombines TRBV19 with TRBJ1-1, with D hard to call. Germline V lookup: CDR1 LNHDA, CDR2 SQIVND (reference sequence). The CDR3 contains 13 residues. Trimming shortened V by 7 bases and J by 0 bases, and 9 bases separated the two germline ends. CDR3 residues: CASNLKLNTEAFF. The CDR3 DNA reads TGTGCCAGTAATCTTAAATTGAACACTGAAGCTTTCTTT.

The gene calls are TRBV11-2 and TRBJ1-1; D unresolved. The CDR3 length is 15 residues. Trimming left V 0 bases short and J 5 bases short, with 13 bases between. The germline V gene encodes CDR1 SGHAT and CDR2 FQNNGV. This CDR3 is CASSLDRRAETEAFF. CDR3 bases: TGTGCCAGCAGCTTAGATCGGAGGGCCGAGACTGAAGCTTTCTTT.

This clonotype was seen a single time. The chain links TRBV28 to TRBJ2-1; D is unclear. In germline, CDR1 is MDHEN, CDR2 SYDVKM. The CDR3 loop spans 15 amino acids. With 2 bases removed from V and 6 bases from J, the gap between germline ends came to 14 bases. The CDR3 nucleotides are TGTGCCAGCAGTTTAAGGCGGACCTTCCCCAATGAGCAGTTCTTC. This codes for CASSLRRTFPNEQFF.

This chain joins TRBV6-5 and TRBJ2-7, with unresolved D. Germline assignment: CDR1 MNHEY and CDR2 SVGAGI. The CDR3 is made up of 13 amino acids. V dropped 2 bases and J dropped 1 base, with 6 bases sitting between them. The CDR3: CASSYPGSYEQYF. CDR3 coding DNA: TGTGCCAGCAGTTACCCTGGATCCTACGAGCAGTACTTC.

V and J are TRBV20-1 and TRBJ2-7; D perhaps matches TRBD1 (6 bases). Trimming cost V 4 bases and J 2 bases, with 12 bases left between them. The germline CDR1 and CDR2 sequences are DFQATT and SNEGSKA (reference sequence). CDR3 length equals 13 residues. CDR3 in DNA: TGCAGTGCTAACAGGGTTCTTACCTACGAGCAGTACTTC. Translated, it gives CSANRVLTYEQYF.

The chain uses TRBV12-3 or TRBV12-4 and TRBJ1-6, with TRBD1 matching 8 bases. The CDR3 extends over 14 amino acids. The V segment lost 3 bases and the J segment 7 bases; nucleotides outside the gene matches: 2. The CDR3: CASSLGQANSPLHF. CDR3 sequence (DNA): TGTGCCAGCAGTTTGGGACAGGCGAATTCACCCCTCCACTTT.

V gene TRBV27 combines with J gene TRBJ2-1; 9 bases line up with TRBD2. After removal of 4 bases from V and 8 bases from J, the junction contained 6 bases not matched to a gene. Germline lookup yields CDR1 MNHEY and CDR2 SMNVEV (reference sequence). CDR3 length equals 14 residues. The CDR3 here is CASSWVAGVYEQFF. The CDR3 bases are TGTGCCAGCAGTTGGGTAGCGGGAGTGTATGAGCAGTTCTTC.

A single count supports this clonotype. This chain links TRBV10-3 with TRBJ1-1, with D perhaps matching TRBD1 (5 bases). This CDR3 is 14 amino acids long. Germline V gene lookup returns CDR1 ENHRY and CDR2 SYGVKD. V was shortened by 5 bases and J by 1 base, with 11 bases between the two germline ends. CDR3 region: CAISRDGENTEAFF. Written as DNA, the CDR3 is TGTGCCATCAGTCGGGACGGGGAGAACACTGAAGCTTTCTTT.

This chain links TRBV19 with TRBJ2-7; 12 bases align to TRBD2. V trimming: 4 bases; J trimming: 2 bases; junction bases outside the gene matches: 3. Per the germline V gene, CDR1 is LNHDA and CDR2 is SQIVND (reference sequence). The CDR3 has 15 residues. The CDR3 nucleotides read TGTGCCAGTAGTAGGGGACTAGCGGGTACCTACGAGCAGTACTTC. This sequence encodes CASSRGLAGTYEQYF.

The chain couples TRBV7-2 to TRBJ2-7, with 8 bases aligning to TRBD2. V trimming: 2 bases; J trimming: 2 bases; junction bases outside the gene matches: 11. The germline gives CDR1 SGHTA, CDR2 FQGNSA. CDR3 length: 17 residues. Written as DNA, the CDR3 is TGTGCCAGCAGCTTAAAGCTTCCCACTAGCGGTACCTACGAGCAGTACTTC. Translating gives CASSLKLPTSGTYEQYF.

For the CDR3, the DNA is TGCAGTGCTAGCTCCGGGGGGGGATATAGCAATCAGCCCCAGCATTTT. This gives the protein CSASSGGGYSNQPQHF. The chain carries TRBV20-1 and TRBJ1-5; D may be TRBD1 (5 bases). Deletions cut 3 bases from V and 0 bases from J, with 15 bases between. This CDR3 has 16 amino acids. CDR1 and CDR2 from the germline V gene are DFQATT and SNEGSKA (reference sequence).

This chain connects TRBV7-9 to TRBJ1-1; a possible D gene is TRBD1 (5 bases). The CDR3 sequence is 16 residues long. Trimming took 5 bases from V and 4 from J, leaving 20 bases between them. Looked up from germline, CDR1 is SEHNR and CDR2 is FQNEAQ (reference sequence). CDR3 sequence reads: CASSPRSTGRGTEAFF. In nucleotides, the CDR3 is TGTGCCAGCAGCCCAAGGAGTACGGGACGGGGCACTGAAGCTTTCTTT. The whole variable domain, filled in from reference TRBV7-9 and TRBJ1-1, reads DTGVSQNPRHKITKRGQNVTFRCDPISEHNRLYWYRQTLGQGPEFLTYFQNEAQLEKSRLLSDRFSAERPKGSFSTLEIQRTEQGDSAMYLCASSPRSTGRGTEAFFGQGTRLTVV.

Regarding this clonotype: It may be a read error: a sequence one base away is much more abundant. This chain joins TRBV12-3 or TRBV12-4 and TRBJ2-7, with a tentative D call TRBD2 (6 bases). CDR3 length: 15 residues. CDR3 nucleotides: TGTGACAGCAGTTTCTCTACCGGGACTGGCTACGAGCAGTACTTC. It translates to CDSSFSTGTGYEQYF.